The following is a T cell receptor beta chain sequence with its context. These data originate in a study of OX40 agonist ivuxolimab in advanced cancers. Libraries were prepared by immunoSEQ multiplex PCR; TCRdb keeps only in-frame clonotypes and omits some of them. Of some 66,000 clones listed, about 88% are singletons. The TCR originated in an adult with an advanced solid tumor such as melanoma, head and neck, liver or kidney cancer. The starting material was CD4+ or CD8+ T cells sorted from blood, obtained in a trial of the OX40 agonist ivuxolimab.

The CDR3 loop reads CASSSGTLFSGNTIYF. CDR3 coding DNA: TGTGCCAGCAGTTCTGGGACATTATTCTCTGGAAACACCATATATTTT. The chain links TRBV6-5 to TRBJ1-3; D possibly corresponds to TRBD1 (6 bases). Looked up from germline, CDR1 is MNHEY and CDR2 is SVGAGI. V gave up 4 bases and J gave up 0 bases, with 13 bases separating them. CDR3 length equals 16 residues.